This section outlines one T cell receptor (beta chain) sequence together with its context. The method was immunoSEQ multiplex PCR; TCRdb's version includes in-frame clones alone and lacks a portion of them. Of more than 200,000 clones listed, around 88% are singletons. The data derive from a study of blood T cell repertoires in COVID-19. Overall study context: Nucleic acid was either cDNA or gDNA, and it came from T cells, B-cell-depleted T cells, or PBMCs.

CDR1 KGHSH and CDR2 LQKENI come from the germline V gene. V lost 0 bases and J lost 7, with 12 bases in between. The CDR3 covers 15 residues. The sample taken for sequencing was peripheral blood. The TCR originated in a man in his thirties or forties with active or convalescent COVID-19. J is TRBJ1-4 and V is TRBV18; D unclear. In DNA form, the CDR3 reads TGTGCCAGCTCACCACCGAGCGCGAGAGGTGAAAAACTGTTTTTT. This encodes CASSPPSARGEKLFF.